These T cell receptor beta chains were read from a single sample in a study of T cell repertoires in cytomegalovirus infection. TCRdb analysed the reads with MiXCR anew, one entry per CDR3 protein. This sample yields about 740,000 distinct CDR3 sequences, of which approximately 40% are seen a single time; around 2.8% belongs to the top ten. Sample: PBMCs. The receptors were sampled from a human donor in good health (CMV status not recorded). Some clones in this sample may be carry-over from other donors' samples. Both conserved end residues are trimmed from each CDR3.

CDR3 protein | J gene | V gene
SASVEDRGNSPLH | TRBJ1-6 | TRBV20-1
ASSLWRNAPHNEQF | TRBJ2-1 | TRBV12-3/TRBV12-4
ASSLFFGQGNTEAF | TRBJ1-1 | TRBV5-1
ASSMVKGHEQY | TRBJ2-7 | TRBV19
ASSQRQGIGSTEAF | TRBJ1-1 | TRBV4-1
ASSEQGELGTEAF | TRBJ1-1 | TRBV12-3/TRBV12-4
ASSDLITSGEDTQY | TRBJ2-3 | TRBV2
ASSLVSVGAGELF | TRBJ2-2 | TRBV12-3/TRBV12-4
SGKQGPEAF | TRBJ1-1 | TRBV29-1
AASGGPGELF | TRBJ2-2 | TRBV11-1
ASSPRGDADTQY | TRBJ2-3 | TRBV7-9
ASSLAWGATDTQY | TRBJ2-3 | TRBV7-6
ASSGLWVGNYGYT | TRBJ1-2 | TRBV12-3/TRBV12-4
ASSLGLGNPNEQY | TRBJ2-7 | TRBV5-1
ASSPRTGGKISNQPQH | TRBJ1-5 | TRBV27
ASSFRNNEQF | TRBJ2-1 | TRBV7-6